These 12 T cell receptor beta chains share one sample of origin, sequenced in a study of blood T cell repertoires in COVID-19. Sequencing used immunoSEQ multiplex PCR; TCRdb keeps in-frame clones, though not all of them. The top ten hold approximately 3% of the sample, which has 330,000 or so clones, about 88% seen once. The sample was PBMCs or T cells enriched from blood (not recorded which). These receptors all come from a woman under 40 who had recovered from COVID-19.

The rearrangement joins TRBV7-9 to TRBJ2-2, with 8 bases that match TRBD2. This CDR3 is 15 amino acids long. Germline V gene data show CDR1 as SEHNR and CDR2 as FQNEAQ (reference sequence). V shed 5 bases and J 8 bases; nucleotides not matched to a gene: 10. For the CDR3, the DNA is TGTGCCAGCAGCCACCCGGGACTAGAGGCGGGGGAGCTGTTTTTT. Translation: CASSHPGLEAGELFF.

This chain connects TRBV7-9 to TRBJ2-1; 10 bases agree with TRBD2. The V gene end was trimmed by 6 bases and the J gene end by 3 bases; junction bases not matched to a gene: 2. Germline V gives CDR1 SEHNR, CDR2 FQNEAQ (reference sequence). The CDR3 loop spans 14 amino acids. CDR3 amino acids: CASRSSGSYNEQFF. In nucleotides, the CDR3 is TGTGCCAGCAGGTCTAGCGGGAGCTACAATGAGCAGTTCTTC.

This clone is a singleton in its sample. The genes are TRBV2 and TRBJ2-7; 11 bases fit TRBD2. Unmatched junction bases numbered 10, after V lost 5 bases and J lost 7 bases. Per germline, CDR1 SNHLY and CDR2 FYNNEI. The CDR3 covers 15 residues. For the CDR3, the DNA is TGTGCCAGCAGTCTTACTAGCGGGAGATACGGGGAGCAGTACTTC. Its translation is CASSLTSGRYGEQYF.

The chain couples TRBV5-8 to TRBJ1-2, with D perhaps matching TRBD1 (6 bases). In germline, CDR1 is SGHTS, CDR2 YDEGEE. This CDR3 is 12 amino acids long. The V end was cut by 2 bases, the J end by 6 bases, with 8 bases between. Written as DNA, the CDR3 is TGTGCCAGCAGCTTAAACAGGGATGGCTACACCTTC. It yields the protein CASSLNRDGYTF.

V gene TRBV28 combines with J gene TRBJ2-2; 10 nucleotides line up with TRBD1. CDR1 is MDHEN, CDR2 SYDVKM, per germline. The CDR3 totals 23 residues. J gave up 3 bases and V 1 base, and 23 bases lay outside the gene matches. For the CDR3, the DNA is TGTGCCAGCAGTTTATTTTTCGGAGGTCGAGGGACAGGGGATGATAAGGACACCGGGGAGCTGTTTTTT. It specifies CASSLFFGGRGTGDDKDTGELFF.

The chain couples TRBV9 to TRBJ1-5; 8 bases map to TRBD1. With 4 bases clipped from V and 7 bases from J, the junction kept 7 bases outside the gene matches. Germline CDR1 reads SGDLS; CDR2 reads YYNGEE. The CDR3 runs to 14 residues. This CDR3 reads CASSPQGAGQPQHF. Written as DNA, the CDR3 is TGTGCCAGCAGCCCTCAGGGGGCAGGGCAGCCCCAGCATTTT. The complete variable domain, with remaining parts taken from reference TRBV9 and TRBJ1-5, reads DSGVTQTPKHLITATGQRVTLRCSPRSGDLSVYWYQQSLDQGLQFLIQYYNGEERAKGNILERFSAQQFPDLHSELNLSSLELGDSALYFCASSPQGAGQPQHFGDGTRLSIL.

The chain joins TRBV5-1 to TRBJ1-1; maybe TRBD1 (5 bases). Trimming pared 7 bases from V and 5 bases from J, leaving 15 bases between. The CDR3 runs to 13 residues. Germline assignment: CDR1 SGHRS and CDR2 YFSETQ. CDR3 sequence reads: CASRTAGETEAFF. The CDR3 bases are TGCGCCAGCCGGACGGCGGGGGAAACTGAAGCTTTCTTT.

V gene TRBV5-1 combines with J gene TRBJ2-5, with 11 bases matching TRBD2. Germline V CDR1 and CDR2: SGHRS, YFSETQ. The junction had 4 bases not matched to a gene; V was cut back by 1 base and J by 2 bases. The CDR3 has 16 residues. Here the CDR3 reads CASSLLGLAEQETQYF. The CDR3 region has the DNA TGCGCCAGCAGCTTGTTGGGACTAGCGGAACAAGAGACCCAGTACTTC.

V and J are TRBV4-1 and TRBJ2-2, with a weak D call TRBD1 (6 bases). The germline V gene encodes CDR1 MGHRA and CDR2 YSYEKL. Trimming shortened V by 2 bases and J by 3 bases, and 19 bases separated the two germline ends. CDR3 size: 18 residues. The CDR3 loop reads CASSQPGREGGHTGELFF. As DNA, the CDR3 is TGCGCCAGCAGCCAACCCGGTCGGGAAGGGGGACACACCGGGGAGCTGTTTTTT.

This chain uses TRBV27 with TRBJ1-6, with 7 nucleotides matching TRBD1. V shed 6 bases, J shed 3 bases, and the junction held 8 bases outside the gene matches. The germline V gene encodes CDR1 MNHEY and CDR2 SMNVEV (reference sequence). The CDR3 covers 16 residues. In nucleotides, the CDR3 is TGTGCCAGCAGAGGGACAGATACCCTCTATAATTCACCCCTCCACTTT. This encodes CASRGTDTLYNSPLHF.

This chain uses TRBV2 with TRBJ2-1; the D is unclear. V was shortened by 4 bases and J by 0 bases, with 19 bases between the two germline ends. Germline V gives CDR1 SNHLY, CDR2 FYNNEI. There are 18 residues in the CDR3. Here the CDR3 DNA reads TGTGCCAGCAGTGGGTCCTCAACGGAAGCGAGCTCCTACAATGAGCAGTTCTTC. It yields the protein CASSGSSTEASSYNEQFF.

V is TRBV7-3 and J is TRBJ2-1, with a tentative D call TRBD2 (5 bases). CDR1 is SGHTA and CDR2 is FQGTGA in the germline V gene. V was pared by 5 bases and J by 0 bases, with 11 bases between. This CDR3 has 15 amino acids. This CDR3 is CASSPAGSSYNEQFF. The CDR3 DNA sequence: TGTGCCAGCAGCCCTGCTGGGAGCTCCTACAATGAGCAGTTCTTC. Based on the CDR3 plus reference TRBV7-3 and TRBJ2-1, the full variable domain is GAGVSQTPSNKVTEKGKYVELRCDPISGHTALYWYRQSLGQGPEFLIYFQGTGAADDSGLPNDRFFAVRPEGSVSTLKIQRTERGDSAVYLCASSPAGSSYNEQFFGPGTRLTVL.